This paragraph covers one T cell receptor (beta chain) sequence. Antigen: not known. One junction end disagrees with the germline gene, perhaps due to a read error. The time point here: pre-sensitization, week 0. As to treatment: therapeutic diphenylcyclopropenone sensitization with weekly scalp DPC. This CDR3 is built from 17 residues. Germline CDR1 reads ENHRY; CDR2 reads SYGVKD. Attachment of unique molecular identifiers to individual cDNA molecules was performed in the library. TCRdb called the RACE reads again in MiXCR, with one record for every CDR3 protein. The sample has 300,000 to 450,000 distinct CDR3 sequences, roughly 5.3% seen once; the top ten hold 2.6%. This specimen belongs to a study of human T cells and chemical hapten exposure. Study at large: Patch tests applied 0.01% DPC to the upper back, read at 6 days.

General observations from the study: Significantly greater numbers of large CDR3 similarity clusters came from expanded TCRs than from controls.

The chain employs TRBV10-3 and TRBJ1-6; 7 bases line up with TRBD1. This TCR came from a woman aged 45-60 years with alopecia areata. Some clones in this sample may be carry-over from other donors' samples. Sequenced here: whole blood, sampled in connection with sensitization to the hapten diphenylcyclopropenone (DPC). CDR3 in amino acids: CATCPRQGDTYNTPLHF. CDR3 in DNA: TGTGCCACCTGTCCCCGACAGGGAGACACCTATAATACACCCCTCCACTTT.